The T cell receptor beta chain described here comes from a study of memory B cells and T cells in multiple sclerosis. Broader study findings: Normalization was needed because clone-set size differences affected shared clonotype counts.

Germline loops: CDR1 KGHSH, CDR2 LQKENI. The CDR3 is 15 residues long. V was clipped by 6 bases and J by 5 bases; unmatched bases: 13. TCRdb keeps only in-frame clones here, not all; method: immunoSEQ multiplex PCR. The profile shows more than 12,000 clones, about 70% of them singletons. In the case of this clone: Its target is not known.

The clonotype originates from a human donor with multiple sclerosis. What was sequenced was memory (CD45RO+) CD4+ T cells from blood. This chain connects TRBV18 to TRBJ2-7, with 7 bases identical to TRBD1. This CDR3 reads CASSLTGNLVNEQYF. Here the CDR3 DNA reads TGTGCCAGCTCGTTGACAGGGAACCTTGTAAACGAGCAGTACTTC.